The next 8 T cell receptor beta chains were all read from a single sample in a study of technical replicates of blood from a few donors. The repertoire was sequenced with immunoSEQ multiplex PCR; TCRdb's copy has only in-frame clones and lacks some. The top ten hold under 6.5% of the sample, which has tens of thousands of clones, around 90% seen once. Sample: PBMCs. These receptors came from a human donor in good health. Some clones in this sample may be carry-over from other donors' samples.

Remarks on this clone: This sample includes further DNA sequences coding for the same CDR3. The chain is built from TRBV5-1 and TRBJ2-5, with D tentatively TRBD1 (5 bases). Germline values: CDR1 SGHRS, CDR2 YFSETQ. Deletions cut 0 bases from V and 0 bases from J, with 9 bases between. The CDR3 has 15 amino acids. The CDR3 DNA reads as TGCGCCAGCAGCTTGGGGCAGGGTAACCAAGAGACCCAGTACTTC. As protein: CASSLGQGNQETQYF.

This sequence joins TRBV6-1 and TRBJ1-6; no clear D. The CDR3 has 14 residues. CDR1 MNHNS and CDR2 SASEGT come from the germline V gene. Trimming removed 3 bases from V and 10 bases from J, with 13 bases in between. CDR3 loop: CASSDRDVSSPLHF. The CDR3 region has the DNA TGTGCCAGCAGTGACCGAGATGTAAGCTCACCCCTCCACTTT.

The CDR3 region has the DNA TGTGCCAGCAGCAAGGGACTAGCGGGAGGAGGCGAGCAGTACTTC. Translation: CASSKGLAGGGEQYF. The chain has TRBV11-3 and TRBJ2-7; 15 bases are a match to TRBD2. Germline V gene sequence: CDR1 SGHNT, CDR2 YENEEA. V dropped 5 bases and J dropped 6; count of bases not matched to a gene: 5. The CDR3 length is 15 residues.

The CDR3 bases are TGCAGCGTTTCGGTTAGCAATCAGCCCCAGCATTTT. It is translated as CSVSVSNQPQHF. The genes are TRBV29-1 and TRBJ1-5; D is uncertain. Trimming shortened V by 5 bases and J by 0 bases, and 5 bases separated the two germline ends. This CDR3 contains 12 residues. Germline V gene lookup returns CDR1 SQVTM and CDR2 ANQGSEA.

The V call is TRBV7-9, the J call TRBJ2-1, with D maybe TRBD2 (6 bases). CDR1 is SEHNR and CDR2 is FQNEAQ in the germline V gene (reference sequence). V was clipped by 0 bases and J by 5 bases, with 11 bases between them. The CDR3 is made up of 15 amino acids. CDR3 residues: CASSLASGDDNEQFF. The CDR3 DNA is TGTGCCAGCAGCTTAGCTAGCGGAGATGACAATGAGCAGTTCTTC.

V usage is TRBV7-2 and J usage is TRBJ2-5; D uncertain. V was trimmed by 5 bases and J by 0 bases, leaving 16 bases between them. The CDR3 is 16 amino acids. Germline loops: CDR1 SGHTA, CDR2 FQGNSA. The CDR3 nucleotides read TGTGCCAGCAGCCCCCGGTGGAGTTCTTACCAAGAGACCCAGTACTTC. As protein: CASSPRWSSYQETQYF.

This clone was recorded only once. This chain uses TRBV7-2 with TRBJ2-3; 8 nucleotides match TRBD2. The CDR3 covers 15 residues. The ends lost 8 bases at V and 0 bases at J; junction bases unmatched: 7. The germline V gene encodes CDR1 SGHTA and CDR2 FQGNSA. The CDR3 is CASLRRGASTDTQYF. CDR3 nucleotides: TGTGCCAGCCTCCGGCGGGGGGCAAGCACAGATACGCAGTATTTT.

This rearrangement joins TRBV18 to TRBJ1-2; 9 nucleotides match TRBD1. J was trimmed by 4 bases and V by 5 bases; bases with no gene match: 5. This CDR3 region has 14 residues. From germline, CDR1 is KGHSH and CDR2 LQKENI. Here the CDR3 reads CASSTGQGTYGYTF. CDR3 nucleotides: TGTGCCAGCTCAACAGGACAGGGGACCTATGGCTACACCTTC. The full variable domain, in which reference TRBV18 and TRBJ1-2 provide the parts outside the CDR3, is NAGVMQNPRHLVRRRGQEARLRCSPMKGHSHVYWYRQLPEEGLKFMVYLQKENIIDESGMPKERFSAEFPKEGPSILRIQQVVRGDSAAYFCASSTGQGTYGYTFGSGTRLTVV.